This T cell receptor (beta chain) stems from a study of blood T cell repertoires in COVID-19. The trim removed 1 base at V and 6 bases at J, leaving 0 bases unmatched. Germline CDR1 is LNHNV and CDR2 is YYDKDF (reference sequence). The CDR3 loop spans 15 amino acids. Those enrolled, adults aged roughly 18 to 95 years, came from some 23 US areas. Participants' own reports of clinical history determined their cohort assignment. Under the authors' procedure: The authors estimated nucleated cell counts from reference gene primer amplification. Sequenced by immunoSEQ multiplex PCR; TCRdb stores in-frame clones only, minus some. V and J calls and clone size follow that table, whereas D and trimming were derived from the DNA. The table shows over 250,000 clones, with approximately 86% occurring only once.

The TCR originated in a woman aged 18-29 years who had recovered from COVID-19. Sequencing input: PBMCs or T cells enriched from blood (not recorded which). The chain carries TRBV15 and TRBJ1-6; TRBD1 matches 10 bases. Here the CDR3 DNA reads TGTGCCACCAGCAGAGGGGACAGGGGTAATTCACCCCTCCACTTT. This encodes CATSRGDRGNSPLHF. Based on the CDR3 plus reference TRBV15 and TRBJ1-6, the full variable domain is DAMVIQNPRYQVTQFGKPVTLSCSQTLNHNVMYWYQQKSSQAPKLLFHYYDKDFNNEADTPDNFQSRRPNTSFCFLDIRSPGLGDTAMYLCATSRGDRGNSPLHFGNGTRLTVT.